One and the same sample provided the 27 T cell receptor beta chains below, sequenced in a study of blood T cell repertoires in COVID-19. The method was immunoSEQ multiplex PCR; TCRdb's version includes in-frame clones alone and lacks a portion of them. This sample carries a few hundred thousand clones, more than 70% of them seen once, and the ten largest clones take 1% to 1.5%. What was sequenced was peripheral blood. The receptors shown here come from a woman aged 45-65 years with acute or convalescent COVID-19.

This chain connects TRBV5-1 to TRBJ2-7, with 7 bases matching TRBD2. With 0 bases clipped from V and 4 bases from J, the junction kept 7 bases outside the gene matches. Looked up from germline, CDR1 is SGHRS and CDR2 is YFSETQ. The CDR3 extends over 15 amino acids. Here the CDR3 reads CASSLASGTLYEQYF. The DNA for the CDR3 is TGCGCCAGCAGCTTGGCAAGCGGGACGCTTTACGAGCAGTACTTC.

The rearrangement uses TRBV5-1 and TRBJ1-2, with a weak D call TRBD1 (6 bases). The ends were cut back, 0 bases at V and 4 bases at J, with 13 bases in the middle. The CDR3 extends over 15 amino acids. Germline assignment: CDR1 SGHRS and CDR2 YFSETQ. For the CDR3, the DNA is TGCGCCAGCAGCTTGGCTACAGGGATGGTCTATGGCTACACCTTC. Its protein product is CASSLATGMVYGYTF.

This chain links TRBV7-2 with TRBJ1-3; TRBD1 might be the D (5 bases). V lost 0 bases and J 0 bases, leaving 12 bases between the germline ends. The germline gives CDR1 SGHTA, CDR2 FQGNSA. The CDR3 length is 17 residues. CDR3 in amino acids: CASSLARGGNSGNTIYF. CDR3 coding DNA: TGTGCCAGCAGCTTAGCGCGGGGCGGGAACTCTGGAAACACCATATATTTT.

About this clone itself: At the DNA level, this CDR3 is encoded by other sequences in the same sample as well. CDR3 DNA: TGTGCCAGCAGCTTAGCAGCGGTTGATGGGGATTATGAGCAGTTCTTC. It yields the protein CASSLAAVDGDYEQFF. This sequence joins TRBV7-9 and TRBJ2-1, with a weak D call TRBD2 (5 bases). The CDR3 has 16 residues. From germline, CDR1 is SEHNR and CDR2 FQNEAQ (reference sequence). Trimming left V 0 bases short and J 8 bases short, with 17 bases between. Full variable domain (remainder filled in from reference TRBV7-9 and TRBJ2-1): DTGVSQNPRHKITKRGQNVTFRCDPISEHNRLYWYRQTLGQGPEFLTYFQNEAQLEKSRLLSDRFSAERPKGSFSTLEIQRTEQGDSAMYLCASSLAAVDGDYEQFFGPGTRLTVL.

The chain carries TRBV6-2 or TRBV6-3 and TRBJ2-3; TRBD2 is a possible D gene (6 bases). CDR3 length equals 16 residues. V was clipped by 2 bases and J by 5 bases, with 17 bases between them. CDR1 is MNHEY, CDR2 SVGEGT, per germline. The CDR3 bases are TGTGCCAGCAGTTACCCCGACGGCGGGACTGGAGATACGCAGTATTTT. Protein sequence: CASSYPDGGTGDTQYF.

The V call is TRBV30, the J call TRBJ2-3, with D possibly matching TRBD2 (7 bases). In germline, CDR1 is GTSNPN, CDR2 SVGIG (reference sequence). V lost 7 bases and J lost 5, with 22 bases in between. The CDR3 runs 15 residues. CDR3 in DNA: TGTGCCTCCACTAGGGGGGGCGGACTTGGAGATACGCAGTATTTT. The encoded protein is CASTRGGGLGDTQYF.

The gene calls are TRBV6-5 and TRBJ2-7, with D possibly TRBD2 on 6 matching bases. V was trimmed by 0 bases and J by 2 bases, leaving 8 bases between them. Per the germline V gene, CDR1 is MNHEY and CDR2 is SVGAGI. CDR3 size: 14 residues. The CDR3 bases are TGTGCCAGCAGTTACTCAGGAGGGACCTACGAGCAGTACTTC. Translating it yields CASSYSGGTYEQYF.

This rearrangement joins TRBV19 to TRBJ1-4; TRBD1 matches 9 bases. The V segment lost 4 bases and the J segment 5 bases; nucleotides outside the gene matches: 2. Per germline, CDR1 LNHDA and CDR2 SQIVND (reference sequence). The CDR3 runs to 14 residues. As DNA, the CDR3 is TGTGCCAGTAGTACACAGGGGGCAAATGAAAAACTGTTTTTT. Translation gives CASSTQGANEKLFF.

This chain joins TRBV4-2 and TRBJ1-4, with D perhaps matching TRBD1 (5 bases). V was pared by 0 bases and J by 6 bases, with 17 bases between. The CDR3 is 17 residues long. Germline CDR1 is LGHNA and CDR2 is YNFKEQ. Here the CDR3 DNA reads TGTGCCAGCAGCCAAGACAGGGCGGAGGGTTTGGATGAAAAACTGTTTTTT. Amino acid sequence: CASSQDRAEGLDEKLFF.

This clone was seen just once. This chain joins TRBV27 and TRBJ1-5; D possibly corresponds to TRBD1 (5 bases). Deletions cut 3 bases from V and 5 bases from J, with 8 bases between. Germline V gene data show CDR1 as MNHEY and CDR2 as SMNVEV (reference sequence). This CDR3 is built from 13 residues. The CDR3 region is CASSFFRDQPQHF. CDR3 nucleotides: TGTGCCAGCAGTTTTTTCAGGGATCAGCCCCAGCATTTT.

The CDR3 sequence: CATSPTGPHSNTGELFF. In nucleotides, the CDR3 is TGTGCCACCAGTCCGACAGGTCCCCACTCGAACACCGGGGAGCTGTTTTTT. The V gene is TRBV24-1, the J gene TRBJ2-2; possible D gene TRBD1, 6 bases. Germline lookup yields CDR1 KGHDR and CDR2 SFDVKD. The CDR3 totals 17 residues. V dropped 6 bases and J dropped 0 bases, with 16 bases sitting between them.

CDR3 in amino acids: CASSPWTSGIYEQYF. The CDR3 DNA reads as TGTGCCAGCAGCCCGTGGACTAGCGGGATCTACGAGCAGTACTTC. The chain couples TRBV7-2 to TRBJ2-7; 12 bases map to TRBD2. J gave up 3 bases and V 5 bases, and 5 bases lay outside the gene matches. The germline V gene has CDR1 SGHTA and CDR2 FQGNSA. There are 15 residues in the CDR3. The variable domain in full, with the rest retrieved from reference TRBV7-2 and TRBJ2-7, is GAGVSQSPSNKVTEKGKDVELRCDPISGHTALYWYRQSLGQGLEFLIYFQGNSAPDKSGLPSDRFSAERTGGSVSTLTIQRTQQEDSAVYLCASSPWTSGIYEQYFGPGTRLTVT.

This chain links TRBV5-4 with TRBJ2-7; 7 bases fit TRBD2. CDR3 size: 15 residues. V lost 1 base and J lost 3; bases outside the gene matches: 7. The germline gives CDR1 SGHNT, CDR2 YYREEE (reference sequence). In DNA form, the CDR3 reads TGTGCCAGCAGCTTGAACCCCCTAGCGGACTACGAGCAGTACTTC. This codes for CASSLNPLADYEQYF.

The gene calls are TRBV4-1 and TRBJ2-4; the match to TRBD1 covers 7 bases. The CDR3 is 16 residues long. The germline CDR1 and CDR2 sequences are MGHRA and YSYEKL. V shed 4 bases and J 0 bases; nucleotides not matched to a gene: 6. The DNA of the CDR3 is TGCGCCAGCAGCCCAGGACAGGCCGTAGCCAAAAACATTCAGTACTTC. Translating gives CASSPGQAVAKNIQYF.

The CDR3 is CSVGTGTGGYTF. In DNA form, the CDR3 reads TGCAGCGTTGGGACAGGGACTGGTGGCTACACCTTC. The V call is TRBV29-1, the J call TRBJ1-2; 8 bases line up with TRBD1. Germline V gene sequence: CDR1 SQVTM, CDR2 ANQGSEA. V gave up 4 bases and J gave up 7 bases; unmatched junction bases: 5. The CDR3 spans 12 residues.

In nucleotides, the CDR3 is TGTGCCAGCAGCTCGACAGGGGGCTATGGCTACACCTTC. Protein sequence: CASSSTGGYGYTF. J is TRBJ1-2 and V is TRBV13, with 9 nucleotides matching TRBD1. From germline, CDR1 is PRHDT and CDR2 FYEKMQ (reference sequence). The V segment lost 4 bases and the J segment 4 bases; nucleotides outside the gene matches: 1. The CDR3 is 13 amino acids.

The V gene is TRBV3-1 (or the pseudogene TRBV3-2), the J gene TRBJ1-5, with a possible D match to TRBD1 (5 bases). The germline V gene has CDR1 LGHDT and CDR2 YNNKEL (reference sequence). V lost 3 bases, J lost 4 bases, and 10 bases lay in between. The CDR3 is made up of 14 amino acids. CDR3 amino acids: CASSHTGPNQPQHF. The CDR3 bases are TGTGCCAGCAGCCATACAGGACCAAATCAGCCCCAGCATTTT.

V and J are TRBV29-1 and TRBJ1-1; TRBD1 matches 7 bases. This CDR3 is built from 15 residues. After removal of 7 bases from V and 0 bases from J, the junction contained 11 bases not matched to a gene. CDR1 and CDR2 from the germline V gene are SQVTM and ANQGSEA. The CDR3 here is CSAAGGWGMNTEAFF. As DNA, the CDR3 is TGCAGCGCCGCAGGGGGTTGGGGAATGAACACTGAAGCTTTCTTT.

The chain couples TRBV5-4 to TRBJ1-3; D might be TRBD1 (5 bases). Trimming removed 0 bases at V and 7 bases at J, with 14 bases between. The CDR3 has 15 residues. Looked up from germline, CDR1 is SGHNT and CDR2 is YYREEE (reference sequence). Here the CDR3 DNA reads TGTGCCAGCAGCTTGGGTTCTGGGGCGGCGAACACCATATATTTT. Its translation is CASSLGSGAANTIYF.

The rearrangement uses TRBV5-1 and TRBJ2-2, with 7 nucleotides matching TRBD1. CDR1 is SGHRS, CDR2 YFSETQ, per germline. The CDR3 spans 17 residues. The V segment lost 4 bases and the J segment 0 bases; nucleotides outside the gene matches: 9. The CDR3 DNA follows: TGCGCCAGCAGCGACCGCCCTGGGACAGCGAACACCGGGGAGCTGTTTTTT. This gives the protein CASSDRPGTANTGELFF.

The CDR3 region is CASTLAERTDTQYF. As DNA, the CDR3 is TGTGCCAGCACACTAGCGGAGCGCACAGATACGCAGTATTTT. This chain uses TRBV9 with TRBJ2-3, with 8 bases identical to TRBD2. The CDR3 has 14 residues. Germline lookup yields CDR1 SGDLS and CDR2 YYNGEE. V dropped 6 bases and J dropped 1; count of bases not matched to a gene: 4.

The DNA of the CDR3 is TGTGCCAGCTCAACAGATACCAGACAGTATAATTCACCCCTCCACTTT. It encodes CASSTDTRQYNSPLHF. This chain connects TRBV18 to TRBJ1-6, with D possibly TRBD1 on 5 matching bases. Deletions cut 5 bases from V and 4 bases from J, with 15 bases between. The CDR3 spans 16 residues. Germline V gene sequence: CDR1 KGHSH, CDR2 LQKENI.

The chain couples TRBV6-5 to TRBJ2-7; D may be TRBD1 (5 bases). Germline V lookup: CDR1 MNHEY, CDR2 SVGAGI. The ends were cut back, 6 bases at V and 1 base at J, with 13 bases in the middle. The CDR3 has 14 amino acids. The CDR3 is CASRSTTVSYEQYV. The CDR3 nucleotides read TGTGCCAGCAGATCAACGACAGTTTCCTACGAGCAGTACGTC.

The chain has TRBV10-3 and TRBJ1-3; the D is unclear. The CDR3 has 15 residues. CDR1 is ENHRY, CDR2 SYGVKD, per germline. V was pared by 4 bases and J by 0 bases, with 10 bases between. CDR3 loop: CAISGGDTSGNTIYF. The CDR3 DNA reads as TGTGCCATCAGTGGGGGAGACACCTCTGGAAACACCATATATTTT.

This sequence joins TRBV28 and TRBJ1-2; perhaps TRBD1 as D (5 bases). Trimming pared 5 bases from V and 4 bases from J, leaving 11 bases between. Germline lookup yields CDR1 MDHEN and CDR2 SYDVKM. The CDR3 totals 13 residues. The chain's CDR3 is CASSGQTVYGYTF. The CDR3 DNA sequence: TGTGCCAGCAGTGGTCAGACAGTCTATGGCTACACCTTC.

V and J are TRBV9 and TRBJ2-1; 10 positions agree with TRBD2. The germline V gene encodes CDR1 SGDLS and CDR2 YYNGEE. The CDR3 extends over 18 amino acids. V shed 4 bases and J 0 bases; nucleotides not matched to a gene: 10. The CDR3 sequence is CASSFSGLAASSYNEQFF. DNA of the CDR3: TGTGCCAGCAGCTTCTCAGGACTAGCGGCTAGCTCCTACAATGAGCAGTTCTTC.

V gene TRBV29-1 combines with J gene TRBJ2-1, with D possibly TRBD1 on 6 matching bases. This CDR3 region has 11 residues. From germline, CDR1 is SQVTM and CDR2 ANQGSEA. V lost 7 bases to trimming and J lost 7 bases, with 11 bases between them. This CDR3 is CSGKQGNEQFF. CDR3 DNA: TGCAGCGGAAAACAGGGAAATGAGCAGTTCTTC.